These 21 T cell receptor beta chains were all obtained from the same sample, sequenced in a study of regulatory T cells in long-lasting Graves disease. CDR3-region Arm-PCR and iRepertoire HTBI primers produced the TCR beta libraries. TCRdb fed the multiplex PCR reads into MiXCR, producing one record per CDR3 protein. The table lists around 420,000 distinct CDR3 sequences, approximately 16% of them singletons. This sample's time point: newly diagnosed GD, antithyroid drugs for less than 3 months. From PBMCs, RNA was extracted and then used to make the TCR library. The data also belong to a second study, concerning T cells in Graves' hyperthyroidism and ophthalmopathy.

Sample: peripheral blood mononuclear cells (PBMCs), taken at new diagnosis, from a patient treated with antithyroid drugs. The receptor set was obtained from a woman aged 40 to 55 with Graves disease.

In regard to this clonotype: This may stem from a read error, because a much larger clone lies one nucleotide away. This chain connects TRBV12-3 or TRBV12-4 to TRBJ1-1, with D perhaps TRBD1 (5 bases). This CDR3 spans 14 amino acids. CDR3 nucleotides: TGTACCAGCAGTTTTTCGGGGGGGAACACTGAAGCTTTCTTT. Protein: CTSSFSGGNTEAFF.

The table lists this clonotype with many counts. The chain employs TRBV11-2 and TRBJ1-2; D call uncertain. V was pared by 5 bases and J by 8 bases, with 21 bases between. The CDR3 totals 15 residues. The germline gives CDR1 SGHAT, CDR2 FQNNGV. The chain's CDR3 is CASSPTGQVTGGYTF. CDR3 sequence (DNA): TGTGCCAGCAGCCCCACCGGCCAGGTCACGGGGGGCTACACCTTC.

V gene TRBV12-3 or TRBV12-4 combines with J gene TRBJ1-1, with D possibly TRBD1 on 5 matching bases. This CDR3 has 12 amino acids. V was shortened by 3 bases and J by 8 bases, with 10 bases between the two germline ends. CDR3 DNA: TGTGCCAGCAGTTTGGGGGGGAAAGAAGCTTTCTTT. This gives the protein CASSLGGKEAFF.

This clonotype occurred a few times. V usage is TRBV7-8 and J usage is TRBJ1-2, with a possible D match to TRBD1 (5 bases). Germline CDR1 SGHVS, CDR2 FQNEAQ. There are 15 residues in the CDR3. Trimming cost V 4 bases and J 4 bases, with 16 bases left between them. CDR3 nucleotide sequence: TGTGCCAGCAGCTCAAACCCCCCGACAGCCTATGGCTACACCTTC. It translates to CASSSNPPTAYGYTF. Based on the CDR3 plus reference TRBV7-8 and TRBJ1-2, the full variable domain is GAGVSQSPRYKVAKRGQDVALRCDPISGHVSLFWYQQALGQGPEFLTYFQNEAQLDKSGLPSDRFFAERPEGSVSTLKIQRTQQEDSAVYLCASSSNPPTAYGYTFGSGTRLTVV.

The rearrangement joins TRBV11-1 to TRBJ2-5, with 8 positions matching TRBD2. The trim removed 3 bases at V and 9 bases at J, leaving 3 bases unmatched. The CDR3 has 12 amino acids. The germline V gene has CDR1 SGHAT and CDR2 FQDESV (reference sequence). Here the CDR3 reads CASSLLAGSQYF. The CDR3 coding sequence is TGTGCCAGCAGCTTGTTAGCGGGGTCCCAGTACTTC.

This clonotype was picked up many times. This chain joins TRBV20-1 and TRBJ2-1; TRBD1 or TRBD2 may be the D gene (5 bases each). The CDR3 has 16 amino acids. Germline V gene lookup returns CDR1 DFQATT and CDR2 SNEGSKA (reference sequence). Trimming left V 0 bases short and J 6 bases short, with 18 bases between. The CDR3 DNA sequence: TGCAGTGCTAGAGAAAGCATGGGGGAGCAGGTCAATGAGCAGTTCTTC. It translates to CSARESMGEQVNEQFF.

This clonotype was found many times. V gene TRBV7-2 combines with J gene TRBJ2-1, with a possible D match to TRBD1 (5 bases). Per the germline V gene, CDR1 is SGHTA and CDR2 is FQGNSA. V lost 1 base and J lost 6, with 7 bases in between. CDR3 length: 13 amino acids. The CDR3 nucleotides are TGTGCCAGCAGCTTAGGGGGCCCCAATGAGCAGTTCTTC. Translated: CASSLGGPNEQFF.

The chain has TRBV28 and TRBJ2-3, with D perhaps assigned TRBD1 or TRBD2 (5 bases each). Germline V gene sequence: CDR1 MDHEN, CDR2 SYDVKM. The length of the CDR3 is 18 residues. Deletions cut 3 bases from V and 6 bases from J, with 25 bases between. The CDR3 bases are TGTGCCAGCAGTTTGGTCGGGGAAAATTATCCGAAGGGGGATACGCAGTATTTT. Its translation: CASSLVGENYPKGDTQYF.

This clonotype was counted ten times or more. The CDR3 loop reads CASSPGDRSYGYTF. The CDR3 DNA reads as TGTGCCAGCAGTCCCGGGGACAGATCCTATGGCTACACCTTC. The chain employs TRBV28 and TRBJ1-2; 7 positions agree with TRBD1. The CDR3 is 14 residues long. In germline, CDR1 is MDHEN, CDR2 SYDVKM. Trimming cost V 5 bases and J 4 bases; bases outside gene matches: 7.

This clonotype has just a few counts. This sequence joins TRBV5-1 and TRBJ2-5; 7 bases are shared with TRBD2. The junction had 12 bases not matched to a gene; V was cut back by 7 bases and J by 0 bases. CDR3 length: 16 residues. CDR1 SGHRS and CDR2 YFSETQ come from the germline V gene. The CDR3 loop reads CASQAGASGNQETQYF. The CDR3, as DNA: TGCGCCAGCCAGGCCGGGGCTAGCGGAAACCAAGAGACCCAGTACTTC.

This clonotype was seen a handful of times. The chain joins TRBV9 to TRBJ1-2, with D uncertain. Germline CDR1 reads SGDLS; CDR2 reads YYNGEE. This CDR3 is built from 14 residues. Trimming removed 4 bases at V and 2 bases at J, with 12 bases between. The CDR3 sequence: CASSPSGGNYGYTF. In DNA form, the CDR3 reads TGTGCCAGCAGCCCGTCGGGCGGAAACTATGGCTACACCTTC.

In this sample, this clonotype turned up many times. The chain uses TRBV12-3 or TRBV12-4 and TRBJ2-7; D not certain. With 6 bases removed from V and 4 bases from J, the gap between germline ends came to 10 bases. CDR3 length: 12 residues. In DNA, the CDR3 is TGTGCCAGCAGCCATACTAATTACGAGCAGTACTTC. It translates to CASSHTNYEQYF.

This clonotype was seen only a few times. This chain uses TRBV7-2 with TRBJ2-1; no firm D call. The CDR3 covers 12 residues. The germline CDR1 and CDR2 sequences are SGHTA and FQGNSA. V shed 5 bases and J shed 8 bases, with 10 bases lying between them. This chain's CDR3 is CASSPSVHEQFF. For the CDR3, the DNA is TGTGCCAGCAGCCCCTCAGTCCATGAGCAGTTCTTC.

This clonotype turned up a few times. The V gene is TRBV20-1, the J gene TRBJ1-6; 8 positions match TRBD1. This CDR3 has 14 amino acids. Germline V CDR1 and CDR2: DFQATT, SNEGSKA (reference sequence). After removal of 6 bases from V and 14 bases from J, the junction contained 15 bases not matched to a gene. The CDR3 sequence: CSASGQARIVALHF. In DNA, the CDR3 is TGCAGTGCCTCGGGACAGGCTAGGATAGTAGCCCTCCACTTT.

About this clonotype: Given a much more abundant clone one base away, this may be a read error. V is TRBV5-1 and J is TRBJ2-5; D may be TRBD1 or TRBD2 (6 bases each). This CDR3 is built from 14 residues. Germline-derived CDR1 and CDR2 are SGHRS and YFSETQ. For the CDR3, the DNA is TGCGCCAGCAGCTTGGCGGGGGCCGAAGAGGCCCAGTACTTC. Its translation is CASSLAGAEEAQYF.

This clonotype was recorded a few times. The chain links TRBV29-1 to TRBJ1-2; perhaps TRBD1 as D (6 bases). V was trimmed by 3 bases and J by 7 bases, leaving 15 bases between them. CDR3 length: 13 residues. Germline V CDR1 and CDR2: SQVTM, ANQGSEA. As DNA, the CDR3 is TGCAGCGTTGAGTCAGGGGCGAAGGGTGGCTACACCTTC. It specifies CSVESGAKGGYTF. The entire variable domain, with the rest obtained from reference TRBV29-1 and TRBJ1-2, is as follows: SAVISQKPSRDICQRGTSLTIQCQVDSQVTMMFWYRQQPGQSLTLIATANQGSEATYESGFVIDKFPISRPNLTFSTLTVSNMSPEDSSIYLCSVESGAKGGYTFGSGTRLTVV.

CDR3 residues: CATSDPRPTGNYGYTF. The CDR3 DNA is TGTGCCACCAGTGATCCCCGCCCAACAGGGAACTATGGCTACACCTTC. This rearrangement joins TRBV24-1 to TRBJ1-2, with D perhaps matching TRBD1 (6 bases). The CDR3 is 16 amino acids. V lost 3 bases and J lost 2, with 15 bases in between. Germline V gene lookup returns CDR1 KGHDR and CDR2 SFDVKD.

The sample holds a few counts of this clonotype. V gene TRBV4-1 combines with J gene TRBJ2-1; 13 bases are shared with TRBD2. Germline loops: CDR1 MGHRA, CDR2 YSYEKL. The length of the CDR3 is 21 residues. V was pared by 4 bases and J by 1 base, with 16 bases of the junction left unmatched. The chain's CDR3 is CASSPYPRTSGSRGSYNEQFF. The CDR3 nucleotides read TGCGCCAGCAGCCCCTATCCTCGGACTAGCGGGAGTAGAGGGTCCTACAATGAGCAGTTCTTC.

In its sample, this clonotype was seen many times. The chain's CDR3 is CASSHAATTSYEQYF. The CDR3 DNA reads TGCGCCAGCAGCCACGCGGCAACTACCTCCTACGAGCAGTACTTC. The rearrangement joins TRBV5-1 to TRBJ2-7; no reliable D call. There are 15 residues in the CDR3. CDR1 is SGHRS, CDR2 YFSETQ, per germline. Trimming left V 4 bases short and J 0 bases short, with 14 bases between. The entire variable domain, with the rest obtained from reference TRBV5-1 and TRBJ2-7, is as follows: KAGVTQTPRYLIKTRGQQVTLSCSPISGHRSVSWYQQTPGQGLQFLFEYFSETQRNKGNFPGRFSGRQFSNSRSEMNVSTLELGDSALYLCASSHAATTSYEQYFGPGTRLTVT.

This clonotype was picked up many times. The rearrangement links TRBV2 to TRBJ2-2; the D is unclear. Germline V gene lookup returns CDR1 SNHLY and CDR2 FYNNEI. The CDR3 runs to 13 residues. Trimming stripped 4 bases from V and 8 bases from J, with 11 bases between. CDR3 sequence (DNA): TGTGCCAGCAGTGTTGGTGTTGGTGGGGAGCTGTTTTTT. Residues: CASSVGVGGELFF.

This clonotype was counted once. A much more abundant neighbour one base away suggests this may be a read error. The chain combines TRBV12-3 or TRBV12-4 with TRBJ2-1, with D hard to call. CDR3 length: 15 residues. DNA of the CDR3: TGTGCCAGCAGTTTAGGTTCGGATTTATACAATGAGCAGCTCTTC. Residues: CASSLGSDLYNEQLF.